A single T cell receptor beta chain is shown here with its context. The target antigen is unknown. The data stem from a study of response to subunit inactivated influenza vaccine. TCRdb used MiXCR to reprocess the RT-PCR reads, holding one entry per CDR3 protein. Of around 710,000 distinct CDR3 sequences listed, about 15% are singletons. Overall study findings and caveats: Authors suggested each seasonal influenza vaccination recruits few new T cells.

The receptor was isolated from a man aged 45-65 years who received an inactivated influenza vaccine. The starting material was PBMCs from blood, obtained 14 days before vaccination.

The CDR3 region is CASSSASGTSFNEQFF. The DNA of the CDR3 is TGTGCCAGCAGCTCGGCTAGCGGGACCAGTTTCAATGAGCAGTTCTTC. The V call is TRBV7-9, the J call TRBJ2-1; TRBD2 matches at 9 bases. In germline, CDR1 is SEHNR, CDR2 FQNEAQ (reference sequence). The CDR3 has 16 residues. V was pared by 4 bases and J by 6 bases, with 10 bases of the junction left unmatched.